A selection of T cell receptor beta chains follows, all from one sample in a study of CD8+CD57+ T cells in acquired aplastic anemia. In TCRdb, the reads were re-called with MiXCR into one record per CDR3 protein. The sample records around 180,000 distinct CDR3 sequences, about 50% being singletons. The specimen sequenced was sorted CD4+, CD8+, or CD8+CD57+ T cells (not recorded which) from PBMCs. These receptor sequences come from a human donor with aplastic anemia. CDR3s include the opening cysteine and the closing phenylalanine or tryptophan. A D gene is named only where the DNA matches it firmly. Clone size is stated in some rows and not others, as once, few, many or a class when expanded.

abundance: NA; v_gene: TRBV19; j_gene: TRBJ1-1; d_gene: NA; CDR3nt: TGTGCCACGTTAGGGGCTGAAGCTTTCTTT; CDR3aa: CATLGAEAFF
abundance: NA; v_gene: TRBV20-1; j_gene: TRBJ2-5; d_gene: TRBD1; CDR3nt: TGCAGTGCTAGGACCGGGACAGGTCGGACCCAGTACTTC; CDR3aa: CSARTGTGRTQYF
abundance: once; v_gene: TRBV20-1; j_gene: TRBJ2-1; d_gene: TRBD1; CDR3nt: TGCAGTGCTCGAACAGGGGTTTCCTACAATGAGCAGTTCTTC; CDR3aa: CSARTGVSYNEQFF
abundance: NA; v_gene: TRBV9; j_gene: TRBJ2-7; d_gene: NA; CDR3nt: TGTGCCAGCAGCGGGGATGGGGGCGCAATCTACGAGCAGTACTTC; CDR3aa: CASSGDGGAIYEQYF
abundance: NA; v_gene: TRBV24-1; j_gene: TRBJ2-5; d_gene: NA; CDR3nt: TGTGCCACCAGTGACAGGGCAGGAGAGACCCAGTACTTC; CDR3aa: CATSDRAGETQYF
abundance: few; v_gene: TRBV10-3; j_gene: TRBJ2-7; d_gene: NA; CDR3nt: TGTGCCATCAGTGAGGGTCCCTCCTACGAGCAGTACTTC; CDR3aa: CAISEGPSYEQYF
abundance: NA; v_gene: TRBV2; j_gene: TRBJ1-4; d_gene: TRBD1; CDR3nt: TGTGCCAGCAGTGAGCAGGGGGCTAATGAAAAACTGTTTTTT; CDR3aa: CASSEQGANEKLFF
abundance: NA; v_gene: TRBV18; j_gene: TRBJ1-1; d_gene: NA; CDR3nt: TGTGCCAGCTCACGAAACAGGGCTATGAACACTGAAGCTTTCTTT; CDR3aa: CASSRNRAMNTEAFF
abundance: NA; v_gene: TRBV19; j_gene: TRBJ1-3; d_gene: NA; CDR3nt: TGTGCCAGTAGTATATGGGACATGGCCTCTGGAAACACCATATATTTT; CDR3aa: CASSIWDMASGNTIYF
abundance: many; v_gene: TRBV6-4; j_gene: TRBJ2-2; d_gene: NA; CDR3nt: TGTGCCAGCAGTCCGGGGGGCGGCACCGGGGAGCTGTTTTTT; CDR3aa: CASSPGGGTGELFF
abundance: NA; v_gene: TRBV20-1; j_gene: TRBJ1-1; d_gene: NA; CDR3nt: TGCAGTGCTAGGGATCCGTCCGGAGACACTGAAGCTTTCTTT; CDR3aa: CSARDPSGDTEAFF
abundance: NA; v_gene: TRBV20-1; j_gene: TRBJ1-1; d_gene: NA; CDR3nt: TGCAGTGCTGGCCGACGGGGCGAGAACACTGAAGCTTTCTTT; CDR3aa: CSAGRRGENTEAFF
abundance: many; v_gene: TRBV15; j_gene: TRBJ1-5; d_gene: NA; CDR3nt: TGTGCCACCAGCGCCCACCCCCAGGGAAACAATCAGCCCCAGCATTTT; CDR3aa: CATSAHPQGNNQPQHF
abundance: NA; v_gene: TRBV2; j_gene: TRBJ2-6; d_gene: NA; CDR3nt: TGTGCCAGCAGTGAATTACGATGGGGGGCCAACGTCCTGACTTTC; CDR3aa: CASSELRWGANVLTF
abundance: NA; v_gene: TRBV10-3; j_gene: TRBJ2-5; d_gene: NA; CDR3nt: TGTGCCATCAGTGAGTCAGTCTTAGAGACCCAGTACTTC; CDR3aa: CAISESVLETQYF
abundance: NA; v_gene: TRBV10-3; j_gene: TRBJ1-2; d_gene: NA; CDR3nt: TGTGCCATCAGCCCACCGGACTCGAACTATGGCTACACCTTC; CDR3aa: CAISPPDSNYGYTF
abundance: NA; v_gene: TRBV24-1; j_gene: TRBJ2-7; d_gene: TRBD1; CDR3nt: TGTGCCACCAGTGGGAGGACAGGGGTCTACGAGCAGTACTTC; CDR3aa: CATSGRTGVYEQYF
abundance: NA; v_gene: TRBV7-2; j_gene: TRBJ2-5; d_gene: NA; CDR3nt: TGTGCCAGCAGCTTAAACAGGGTGTTAGGAGAGACCCAGTACTTC; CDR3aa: CASSLNRVLGETQYF
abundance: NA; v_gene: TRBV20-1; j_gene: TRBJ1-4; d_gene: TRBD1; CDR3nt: TGCAGTGCTAGTCCCGTGACAGGGTATAAGGAAAAACTGTTTTTT; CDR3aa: CSASPVTGYKEKLFF
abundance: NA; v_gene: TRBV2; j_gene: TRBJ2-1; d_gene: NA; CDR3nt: TGTGCCAGCGGCAACAGGGGAGGAAGGCAGTTCTTC; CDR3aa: CASGNRGGRQFF
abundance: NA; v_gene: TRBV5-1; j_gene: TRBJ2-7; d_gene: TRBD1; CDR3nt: TGCGCCAGCAGCTTGGGAGACAGGGTTACCTACGAGCAGTACTTC; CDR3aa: CASSLGDRVTYEQYF
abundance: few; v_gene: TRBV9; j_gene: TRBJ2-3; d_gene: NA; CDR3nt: TGTGCCAGCAGCTACGACAGTGCTAGCACAGATACGCAGTATTTT; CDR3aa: CASSYDSASTDTQYF
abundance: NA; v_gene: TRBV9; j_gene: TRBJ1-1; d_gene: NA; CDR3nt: TGTGCCAGCAGTCCGGGGGCCGCTGAAGCTTTCTTT; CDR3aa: CASSPGAAEAFF
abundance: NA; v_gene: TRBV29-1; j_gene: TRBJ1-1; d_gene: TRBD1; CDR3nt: TGCAGCGTTGACAGGGGGCAAACTGAAGCTTTCTTT; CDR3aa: CSVDRGQTEAFF